This T cell receptor beta chain came from a study of cytomegalovirus exposure and HLA in healthy donors. PCR was performed using 60 Vbeta and 13 Jbeta primers. The data were produced by immunoSEQ multiplex PCR, yet TCRdb's version contains in-frame clones alone and is incomplete. Among about 140,000 clones, roughly 62% were seen once, and the ten largest hold around 1.9%. The germline CDR1 and CDR2 sequences are SGHNT and YYREEE (reference sequence). The CDR3 sequence is 20 residues long. After removal of 5 bases from V and 0 bases from J, the junction contained 16 bases not matched to a gene. Source material: PBMCs. This clonotype was obtained from a male donor in good health and CMV-seronegative. The V and J genes are TRBV5-4 and TRBJ2-3; 12 bases fit TRBD2. CDR3 residues: CASRVRASGGALTSTDTQYF. The CDR3 coding sequence is TGTGCCAGCAGGGTTCGGGCTAGCGGGGGGGCTTTAACTAGCACAGATACGCAGTATTTT.